This passage covers 11 T cell receptor beta chains from one sample sequenced in a study of neurological immune-mediated disorders. Documented time point: technical triplicate 3. One entry per CDR3 protein results from TCRdb running MiXCR on the 5' RACE reads. The repertoire has about 44,000 distinct CDR3 sequences, roughly a fifth of them found once; the top ten carry about 4.1%. Specimen: PBMCs. The origin of the receptors is a man aged 60 to 69 with HTLV-1-associated myelopathy (HAM/TSP).

The sample holds a few counts of this clonotype. The chain joins TRBV20-1 to TRBJ2-5; D gene uncertain. The CDR3 contains 11 residues. V lost 5 bases and J 3 bases, leaving 7 bases between the germline ends. Germline loops: CDR1 DFQATT, CDR2 SNEGSKA (reference sequence). CDR3 in DNA: TGCAGTGCTGAGACGGAAGAGACCCAGTACTTC. It codes for CSAETEETQYF.

In this sample, this clonotype turned up many times. The rearrangement joins TRBV5-1 to TRBJ2-1; a weak D match, TRBD2 (6 bases). Trimming pared 4 bases from V and 3 bases from J, leaving 26 bases between. Germline CDR1 and CDR2: SGHRS and YFSETQ. This CDR3 has 19 residues. The CDR3 region is CASSAWVARGRRGYNEQFF. The CDR3 DNA sequence: TGCGCCAGCAGCGCATGGGTGGCCCGTGGGCGGAGGGGCTACAATGAGCAGTTCTTC.

This clonotype was counted many times. The V gene is TRBV10-3, the J gene TRBJ2-1; D is uncertain. CDR1 ENHRY and CDR2 SYGVKD come from the germline V gene. V gave up 6 bases and J gave up 0 bases, with 12 bases separating them. This CDR3 is 15 amino acids long. The CDR3 DNA reads TGTGCCATCAGAGACGGAAGGAGCTCCTACAATGAGCAGTTCTTC. It translates to CAIRDGRSSYNEQFF.

This clonotype has at least ten counts. The rearrangement links TRBV2 to TRBJ2-7; TRBD2 is a possible D gene (5 bases). With 7 bases removed from V and 5 bases from J, the gap between germline ends came to 18 bases. CDR3 length: 14 amino acids. CDR1 is SNHLY, CDR2 FYNNEI, per germline. The DNA for the CDR3 is TGTGCCAGCATGGGTCTTCGGGGAACGAACGAGCAGTACTTC. Its translation: CASMGLRGTNEQYF. The full variable domain, in which reference TRBV2 and TRBJ2-7 provide the parts outside the CDR3, is EPEVTQTPSHQVTQMGQEVILRCVPISNHLYFYWYRQILGQKVEFLVSFYNNEISEKSEIFDDQFSVERPDGSNFTLKIRSTKLEDSAMYFCASMGLRGTNEQYFGPGTRLTVT.

The chain employs TRBV19 and TRBJ2-1, with D perhaps TRBD1 or TRBD2 (6 bases each). The CDR3 has 17 residues. The V and J ends lost 4 bases and 8 bases respectively, with 24 bases between them. Germline CDR1 LNHDA, CDR2 SQIVND (reference sequence). CDR3 protein: CASSRTSRGGSFDEQFF. The CDR3 DNA reads TGTGCCAGTAGTAGAACATCCAGGGGAGGCAGTTTCGATGAGCAGTTCTTC.

Relative to its sample, this clonotype is medium-sized (0.01 to 0.1%). This rearrangement joins TRBV20-1 to TRBJ2-3; TRBD1 matches at 7 bases. The CDR3 runs 14 residues. CDR1 and CDR2 (germline): DFQATT, SNEGSKA (reference sequence). The V segment lost 3 bases and the J segment 5 bases; nucleotides outside the gene matches: 8. The CDR3 sequence: CSASQRQGQDTQYF. Here the CDR3 DNA reads TGCAGTGCTAGCCAAAGACAGGGTCAAGATACGCAGTATTTT.

This clonotype was counted many times. The chain couples TRBV10-3 to TRBJ2-5, with 14 positions matching TRBD2. Germline CDR1 ENHRY, CDR2 SYGVKD. The CDR3 covers 16 residues. V dropped 3 bases and J dropped 6; count of bases not matched to a gene: 6. The chain's CDR3 is CAISDGTSGSQQTQYF. The CDR3 DNA follows: TGTGCCATCAGTGATGGGACTAGCGGGAGTCAACAGACCCAGTACTTC.

This clonotype was seen many times. This rearrangement joins TRBV5-1 to TRBJ2-7; tentative D call: TRBD1 (5 bases). This CDR3 has 14 residues. With 6 bases removed from V and 0 bases from J, the gap between germline ends came to 13 bases. Germline V gives CDR1 SGHRS, CDR2 YFSETQ. The CDR3 protein is CASMNQGSSYEQYF. The CDR3 DNA reads TGCGCCAGCATGAATCAGGGATCCTCCTACGAGCAGTACTTC.

This clonotype was recorded at least ten times. The chain uses TRBV20-1 and TRBJ2-1, with 11 positions matching TRBD2. Per germline, CDR1 DFQATT and CDR2 SNEGSKA (reference sequence). The CDR3 covers 13 residues. With V trimmed by 7 bases and J by 4 bases, 3 bases remained unmatched. CDR3 amino acids: CSGTSGLYNEQFF. The CDR3 DNA reads TGCAGTGGGACTAGCGGGTTATACAATGAGCAGTTCTTC.

V gene TRBV5-1 combines with J gene TRBJ2-7; maybe TRBD1 (8 bases). This CDR3 is 15 amino acids long. The germline V gene has CDR1 SGHRS and CDR2 YFSETQ. Trimming cost V 4 bases and J 2 bases, with 16 bases left between them. CDR3 sequence (DNA): TGCGCCAGCAGCCCCGGGGGGACAGGACCCTACGAGCAGTACTTC. Its protein product is CASSPGGTGPYEQYF.

This clonotype was counted at least ten times. The gene calls are TRBV7-2 and TRBJ1-6; possibly TRBD1 for D (5 bases). The CDR3 length is 15 residues. Trimming took 2 bases from V and 6 from J, leaving 11 bases between them. Per germline, CDR1 SGHTA and CDR2 FQGNSA. The CDR3 region is CASSLIQGGNSPLHF. The DNA for the CDR3 is TGTGCCAGCAGCTTAATCCAGGGAGGTAATTCACCCCTCCACTTT.